These 29 T cell receptor beta chains share one sample of origin, sequenced in a study of tissue T cells after allogeneic stem cell transplantation (dated by TCRdb to 2022 to 2024). In light of the paper, this sample's time point label describes: human tissue collected at research (rapid) autopsy. The library was obtained by the immunoSEQ multiplex PCR assay. The immuneACCESS repertoire file appears here via TCRdb, limited to in-frame rearrangements. These files lack a portion of the clones; in checked studies, under half of the deficit traces to unresolved V genes, and the cause of the others is not known. The sample profile shows around 740 clones; around four fifths of them were found once. Clones ranked in the top ten supply 17% of the sample. Sequences were derived from liver tissue, sampled at autopsy. The receptors derive from a female patient aged 18 to 49 with steroid-refractory graft-versus-host disease after an allogeneic stem cell transplant. Post transplant, some T cells may arise from the graft donor.

The chain uses TRBV5-1 and TRBJ2-7, with 11 bases identical to TRBD1. The germline V gene has CDR1 SGHRS and CDR2 YFSETQ. The ends lost 5 bases at V and 5 bases at J; junction bases unmatched: 12. The CDR3 consists of 16 residues. The CDR3 here is CASRDFRDRGSHEQYF. DNA for the CDR3: TGCGCCAGCAGGGATTTCCGGGACAGGGGGTCCCACGAGCAGTACTTC. Looking up the rest from reference TRBV5-1 and TRBJ2-7 gives the full variable domain: KAGVTQTPRYLIKTRGQQVTLSCSPISGHRSVSWYQQTPGQGLQFLFEYFSETQRNKGNFPGRFSGRQFSNSRSEMNVSTLELGDSALYLCASRDFRDRGSHEQYFGPGTRLTVT.

This clone was counted a few times. The chain is built from TRBV28 and TRBJ1-2; D is unclear. The germline V and J ends were trimmed by 4 bases and 8 bases, with 11 bases remaining between them. Germline V gene lookup returns CDR1 MDHEN and CDR2 SYDVKM. The CDR3 spans 12 residues. The CDR3 is CASSSHRRGYTF. CDR3 coding DNA: TGTGCCAGCAGTTCGCATCGGAGGGGCTACACCTTC.

This clone is termed hyperexpanded (1% or more). The chain combines TRBV24-1 with TRBJ2-7; 9 nucleotides match TRBD1. V gave up 10 bases and J gave up 0 bases; unmatched junction bases: 3. Germline V lookup: CDR1 KGHDR, CDR2 SFDVKD. The CDR3 length is 13 residues. The CDR3 nucleotides read TGTGCCACTTGGGACAGGGCCTCCTACGAGCAGTACTTC. Translated: CATWDRASYEQYF.

This chain joins TRBV6-1 and TRBJ2-7, with D hard to call. Germline values: CDR1 MNHNS, CDR2 SASEGT. The germline V and J ends were trimmed by 2 bases and 2 bases, with 13 bases remaining between them. The CDR3 is made up of 15 amino acids. The CDR3 is CASSEMPPWTYEQYF. CDR3 nucleotides: TGTGCCAGCAGTGAAATGCCTCCTTGGACCTACGAGCAGTACTTC.

The chain combines TRBV6-5 with TRBJ1-2, with D maybe TRBD1 (5 bases). The CDR3 consists of 13 residues. Trimming took 11 bases from V and 2 from J, leaving 15 bases between them. The germline CDR1 and CDR2 sequences are MNHEY and SVGAGI. CDR3 coding DNA: TGTGCCCTATGGGGCGGAATAAACTATGGCTACACCTTC. Encoded protein: CALWGGINYGYTF.

The gene calls are TRBV2 and TRBJ1-5; 8 bases line up with TRBD1. The V gene's germline CDR1 is SNHLY and CDR2 FYNNEI. V shed 6 bases and J 3 bases; nucleotides not matched to a gene: 13. The CDR3 length is 17 residues. This CDR3 is CASRSLQPTGDNQPQHF. The CDR3 DNA is TGTGCCAGCAGGTCCCTTCAGCCGACAGGGGACAATCAGCCCCAGCATTTT.

The rearrangement links TRBV20-1 to TRBJ2-1; weak D call: TRBD2 (5 bases). V lost 2 bases and J lost 13, with 9 bases in between. Germline-derived CDR1 and CDR2 are DFQATT and SNEGSKA (reference sequence). This CDR3 has 10 amino acids. CDR3 DNA: TGCAGTGCTAGACCGGAGGTTCAGTTCTTC. Its protein product is CSARPEVQFF.

The chain has TRBV6-6 and TRBJ2-1; D not resolved. The CDR3 extends over 12 amino acids. V was cut by 2 bases and J by 9 bases, with 8 bases left in between. The germline CDR1 and CDR2 sequences are MNHNY and SVGAGI (reference sequence). CDR3 in amino acids: CASSYLETEQFF. The CDR3 DNA sequence: TGTGCCAGCAGTTACCTCGAGACTGAGCAGTTCTTC.

V and J are TRBV4-2 and TRBJ2-1; tentatively, D is TRBD2 (6 bases). Germline CDR1 reads LGHNA; CDR2 reads YNFKEQ. The CDR3 is made up of 20 amino acids. With 0 bases removed from V and 0 bases from J, the gap between germline ends came to 21 bases. The chain's CDR3 is CASSQEKLYPGLSSYNEQFF. Here the CDR3 DNA reads TGTGCCAGCAGCCAAGAGAAGCTCTACCCGGGACTCAGCTCCTACAATGAGCAGTTCTTC.

V and J are TRBV12-3 or TRBV12-4 and TRBJ2-7, with unresolved D. V was shortened by 4 bases and J by 2 bases, with 9 bases between the two germline ends. This CDR3 is 13 amino acids long. CDR3 amino acids: CASSSATPYEQYF. The CDR3 bases are TGTGCCAGCAGTTCGGCCACCCCCTACGAGCAGTACTTC.

V usage is TRBV13 and J usage is TRBJ2-7, with 8 bases identical to TRBD2. Germline trimming cut 5 bases from V and 0 bases from J; bases unmatched to any gene: 12. The CDR3 has 17 residues. Germline V CDR1 and CDR2: PRHDT, FYEKMQ (reference sequence). This CDR3 is CASSPTPSSGFSYEQYF. CDR3 coding DNA: TGTGCCAGCAGCCCAACCCCTTCTAGCGGGTTCTCCTACGAGCAGTACTTC.

The chain uses TRBV20-1 and TRBJ2-7, with D perhaps given as TRBD1 or TRBD2 (6 bases each). With 3 bases removed from V and 3 bases from J, the gap between germline ends came to 12 bases. This CDR3 is 13 amino acids long. Germline CDR1 is DFQATT and CDR2 is SNEGSKA (reference sequence). CDR3: CSASAQGLYEQYF. The DNA of the CDR3 is TGCAGTGCTAGTGCACAGGGACTCTACGAGCAGTACTTC.

The chain employs TRBV28 and TRBJ2-6, with 7 bases identical to TRBD1. The CDR3 spans 18 residues. V shed 2 bases, J shed 0 bases, and the junction held 7 bases outside the gene matches. Germline CDR1 MDHEN, CDR2 SYDVKM. CDR3 nucleotides: TGTGCCAGCAGTTTAAACAGGGGATGGCTCTCTGGGGCCAACGTCCTGACTTTC. Amino acid sequence: CASSLNRGWLSGANVLTF.

The chain is built from TRBV13 and TRBJ2-7; TRBD1 is a possible D gene (6 bases). The germline V gene has CDR1 PRHDT and CDR2 FYEKMQ (reference sequence). The CDR3 totals 14 residues. V lost 6 bases and J 1 base, leaving 13 bases between the germline ends. The CDR3 DNA is TGTGCCAGCAGGCCCCGGACAGATTCCTACGAGCAGTACTTC. Translated: CASRPRTDSYEQYF.

The gene calls are TRBV18 and TRBJ2-7; D call uncertain. V lost 6 bases and J lost 0, with 18 bases in between. Germline CDR1 KGHSH, CDR2 LQKENI. The CDR3 runs to 16 residues. CDR3 amino acids: CASSFRLSLSSYEQYF. CDR3 nucleotide sequence: TGTGCCAGCTCCTTTAGACTGTCTCTAAGCTCCTACGAGCAGTACTTC.

The chain recombines TRBV11-3 with TRBJ1-2, with 8 nucleotides matching TRBD1. The CDR3 consists of 17 residues. From germline, CDR1 is SGHNT and CDR2 YENEEA. V trimming: 6 bases; J trimming: 4 bases; junction bases outside the gene matches: 16. CDR3 coding DNA: TGTGCCAGCAGGCCCCCGGACAGGGAACCGCCGGCCTATGGCTACACCTTC. This sequence encodes CASRPPDREPPAYGYTF.

V and J are TRBV27 and TRBJ2-7, with a tentative D call TRBD2 (5 bases). From germline, CDR1 is MNHEY and CDR2 SMNVEV (reference sequence). CDR3 size: 17 residues. V lost 1 base, J lost 2 bases, and 18 bases lay in between. The CDR3 sequence: CASSLFHFGVSPYEQYF. The CDR3 DNA is TGTGCCAGCAGTTTATTTCATTTCGGGGTCTCTCCCTACGAGCAGTACTTC.

The genes are TRBV28 and TRBJ1-5; 9 bases map to TRBD1. Looked up from germline, CDR1 is MDHEN and CDR2 is SYDVKM. J lost 2 bases, V lost 1 base, and 3 bases had no gene match. The CDR3 totals 16 residues. CDR3 DNA sequence: TGTGCCAGCAGTTTATTCACAGGGGGCGGCAATCAGCCCCAGCATTTT. Amino acid sequence: CASSLFTGGGNQPQHF. The complete variable domain, with remaining parts taken from reference TRBV28 and TRBJ1-5, reads DVKVTQSSRYLVKRTGEKVFLECVQDMDHENMFWYRQDPGLGLRLIYFSYDVKMKEKGDIPEGYSVSREKKERFSLILESASTNQTSMYLCASSLFTGGGNQPQHFGDGTRLSIL.

This sequence joins TRBV27 and TRBJ1-1, with D possibly matching TRBD1 (5 bases). Trimming removed 2 bases at V and 4 bases at J, with 8 bases between. The CDR3 runs 13 residues. Per germline, CDR1 MNHEY and CDR2 SMNVEV (reference sequence). The CDR3 nucleotides read TGTGCCAGCAGTTTAGGGGGGGGCACTGAAGCTTTCTTT. Translation gives CASSLGGGTEAFF.

The chain links TRBV10-3 to TRBJ2-2; possible D gene TRBD2, 5 bases. This CDR3 is built from 16 residues. Trimming took 0 bases from V and 5 from J, leaving 13 bases between them. Germline lookup yields CDR1 ENHRY and CDR2 SYGVKD. CDR3 DNA sequence: TGTGCCATCAGTGAGTCTGGCCGGGGAGCGACCGGGGAGCTGTTTTTT. Translated, it gives CAISESGRGATGELFF.

The chain carries TRBV7-2 and TRBJ2-3, with a tentative D call TRBD1 (6 bases). The CDR3 consists of 15 residues. V shed 5 bases and J shed 0 bases, with 12 bases lying between them. Per the germline V gene, CDR1 is SGHTA and CDR2 is FQGNSA. Here the CDR3 reads CASSIQGSSTDTQYF. CDR3 bases: TGTGCCAGCAGCATACAGGGTTCTAGCACAGATACGCAGTATTTT.

The rearrangement links TRBV7-8 to TRBJ1-5, with TRBD1 as a possible D gene (6 bases). The CDR3 has 15 residues. Germline loops: CDR1 SGHVS, CDR2 FQNEAQ. V was shortened by 1 base and J by 3 bases, with 10 bases between the two germline ends. As DNA, the CDR3 is TGTGCCAGCAGCTTAGTGGGGGCCTTCAATCAGCCCCAGCATTTT. Its translation: CASSLVGAFNQPQHF. The whole variable domain, remainder taken from reference TRBV7-8 and TRBJ1-5, is GAGVSQSPRYKVAKRGQDVALRCDPISGHVSLFWYQQALGQGPEFLTYFQNEAQLDKSGLPSDRFFAERPEGSVSTLKIQRTQQEDSAVYLCASSLVGAFNQPQHFGDGTRLSIL.

The chain uses TRBV2 and TRBJ2-5; weak D call: TRBD1 (5 bases). V was cut by 1 base and J by 5 bases, with 11 bases left in between. Germline assignment: CDR1 SNHLY and CDR2 FYNNEI. This CDR3 comprises 14 residues. CDR3 nucleotides: TGTGCCAGCAGTGAAGGACGACCAGGGGAGACCCAGTACTTC. It specifies CASSEGRPGETQYF.

This chain connects TRBV19 to TRBJ1-2, with D possibly matching TRBD1 (6 bases). CDR1 is LNHDA, CDR2 SQIVND, per germline (reference sequence). V was cut by 5 bases and J by 4 bases, with 14 bases left in between. The CDR3 is 14 residues long. The CDR3: CASSPIGGGYGYTF. CDR3 bases: TGTGCCAGTAGTCCAATAGGGGGGGGCTATGGCTACACCTTC.

The chain links TRBV29-1 to TRBJ2-5; TRBD1 agrees at 8 bases. V lost 1 base, J lost 0 bases, and 10 bases stayed unmatched. From germline, CDR1 is SQVTM and CDR2 ANQGSEA. The CDR3 is 17 residues long. The CDR3 loop is CSVEVLRDRTYQETQYF. Written as DNA, the CDR3 is TGCAGCGTTGAAGTCCTCCGGGACAGGACATACCAAGAGACCCAGTACTTC.

The chain is built from TRBV29-1 and TRBJ2-3; D unclear. V lost 4 bases, J lost 1 base, and 12 bases lay in between. Germline lookup yields CDR1 SQVTM and CDR2 ANQGSEA. CDR3 size: 14 residues. This chain's CDR3 is CSVVKVRGTDTQYF. CDR3 bases: TGCAGCGTTGTGAAGGTCCGGGGCACAGATACGCAGTATTTT.

J is TRBJ1-2 and V is TRBV14; D is unclear. The CDR3 spans 14 residues. Between the trimmed V and J ends, which lost 1 base and 5 bases, there was a span of 11 bases. Germline V gives CDR1 SGHDN, CDR2 FVKESK. CDR3 sequence: CASSQAVSPYGYTF. The CDR3 nucleotides read TGTGCCAGCAGCCAAGCGGTATCGCCTTATGGCTACACCTTC.

CDR3 coding DNA: TGTGCCAGCAGCTACCAGGGGGACGGAAACACCATATATTTT. It encodes CASSYQGDGNTIYF. The genes are TRBV9 and TRBJ1-3, with 7 bases identical to TRBD1. The CDR3 sequence is 14 residues long. The ends lost 4 bases at V and 4 bases at J; junction bases unmatched: 5. Looked up from germline, CDR1 is SGDLS and CDR2 is YYNGEE.

V usage is TRBV5-1 and J usage is TRBJ2-3, with TRBD2 identical over 15 bases. With 0 bases clipped from V and 2 bases from J, the junction kept 7 bases outside the gene matches. Germline CDR1 reads SGHRS; CDR2 reads YFSETQ. This CDR3 comprises 19 residues. This CDR3 reads CASSLAWGLAGGLTDTQYF. The CDR3 DNA reads as TGCGCCAGCAGCTTGGCATGGGGACTAGCGGGAGGCCTCACAGATACGCAGTATTTT.